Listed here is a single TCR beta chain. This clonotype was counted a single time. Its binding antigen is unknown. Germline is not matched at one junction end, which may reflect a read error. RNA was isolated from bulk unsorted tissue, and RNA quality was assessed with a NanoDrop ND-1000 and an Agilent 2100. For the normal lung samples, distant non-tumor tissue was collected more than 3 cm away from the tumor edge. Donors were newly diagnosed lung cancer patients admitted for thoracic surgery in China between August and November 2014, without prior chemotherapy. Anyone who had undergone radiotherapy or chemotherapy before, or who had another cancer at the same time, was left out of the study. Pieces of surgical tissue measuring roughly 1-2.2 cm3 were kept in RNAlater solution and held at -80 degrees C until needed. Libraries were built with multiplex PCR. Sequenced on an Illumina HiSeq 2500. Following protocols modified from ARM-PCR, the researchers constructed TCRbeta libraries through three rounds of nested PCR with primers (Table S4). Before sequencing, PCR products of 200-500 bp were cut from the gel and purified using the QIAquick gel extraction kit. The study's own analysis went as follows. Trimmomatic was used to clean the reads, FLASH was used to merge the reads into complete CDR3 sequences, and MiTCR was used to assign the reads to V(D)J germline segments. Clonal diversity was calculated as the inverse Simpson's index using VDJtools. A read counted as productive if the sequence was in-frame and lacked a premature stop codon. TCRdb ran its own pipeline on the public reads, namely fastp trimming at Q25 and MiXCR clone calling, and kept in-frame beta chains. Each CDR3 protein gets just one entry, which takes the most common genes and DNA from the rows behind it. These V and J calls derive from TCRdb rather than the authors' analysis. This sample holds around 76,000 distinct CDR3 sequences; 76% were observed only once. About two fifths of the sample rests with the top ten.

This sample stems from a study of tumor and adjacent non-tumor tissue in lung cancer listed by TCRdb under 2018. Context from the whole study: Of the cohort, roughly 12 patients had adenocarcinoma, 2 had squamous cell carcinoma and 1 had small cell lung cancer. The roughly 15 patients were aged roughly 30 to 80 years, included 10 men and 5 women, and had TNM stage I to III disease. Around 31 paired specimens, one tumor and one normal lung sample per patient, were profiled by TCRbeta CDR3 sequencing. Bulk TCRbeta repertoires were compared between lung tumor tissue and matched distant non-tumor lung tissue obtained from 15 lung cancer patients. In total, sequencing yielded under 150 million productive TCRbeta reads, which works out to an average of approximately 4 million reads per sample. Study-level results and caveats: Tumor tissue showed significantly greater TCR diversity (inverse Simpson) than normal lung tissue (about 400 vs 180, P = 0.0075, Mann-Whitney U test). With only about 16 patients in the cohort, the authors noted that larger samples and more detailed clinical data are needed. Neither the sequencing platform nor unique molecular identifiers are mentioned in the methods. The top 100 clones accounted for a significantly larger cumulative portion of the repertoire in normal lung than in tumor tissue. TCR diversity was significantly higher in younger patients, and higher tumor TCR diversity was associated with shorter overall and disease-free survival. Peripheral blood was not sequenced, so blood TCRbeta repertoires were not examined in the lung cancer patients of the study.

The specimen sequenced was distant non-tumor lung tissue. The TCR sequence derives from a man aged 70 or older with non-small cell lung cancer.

The CDR3 region: CASSFGSEEKLHF. The nucleotide sequence reads as follows: TGTGCAAGCAGCTTCGGGAGCGAAGAAAAACTACACTTT. The chain joins TRBV7-9 to TRBJ1-6; too little of a D gene remains to name it. CDR1 SEHNR and CDR2 FQNEAQ are derived from the germline V gene (reference sequence). Reading from cysteine to phenylalanine, the CDR3 counts 13 amino acids. The DNA shown is the 39-base CDR3, in frame from base 1.